One sample yielded the 28 T cell receptor beta chains listed below, sequenced in a study of T cell responses to AZD1222 COVID-19 vaccine. The repertoire was sequenced with immunoSEQ multiplex PCR; TCRdb's copy has only in-frame clones and lacks some. The table has over 100,000 clones, 85% to 90% seen once. This material consisted of peripheral blood, taken on day 0 of AZD1222 vaccination. Receptors were obtained from an adult in good health.

The rearrangement uses TRBV19 and TRBJ2-1; D is perhaps TRBD1 or TRBD2 (6 bases each). Trimming removed 5 bases from V and 0 bases from J, with 17 bases in between. The length of the CDR3 is 17 residues. Germline lookup yields CDR1 LNHDA and CDR2 SQIVND (reference sequence). Written as DNA, the CDR3 is TGTGCCAGTAGTCCATATGGACGGGGGCGCTCCTACAATGAGCAGTTCTTC. Residues: CASSPYGRGRSYNEQFF.

The chain recombines TRBV6-5 with TRBJ1-2; 7 bases fit TRBD1. Germline values: CDR1 MNHEY, CDR2 SVGAGI. Trimming at V came to 7 bases and at J to 1 base, leaving 6 bases not matched to a gene. The CDR3 has 14 amino acids. The CDR3 reads CASTRGTDNYGYTF. The CDR3 bases are TGTGCCAGCACCAGAGGGACAGATAACTATGGCTACACCTTC.

The rearrangement joins TRBV3-1 (or the pseudogene TRBV3-2) to TRBJ1-2; tentative D call: TRBD1 (6 bases). The CDR3 spans 14 residues. Trimming stripped 4 bases from V and 7 bases from J, with 16 bases between. CDR1 and CDR2 (germline): LGHDT, YNNKEL (reference sequence). CDR3 nucleotide sequence: TGTGCCAGCAGCCGTGAACAGGGCGTTGGTGGCTACACCTTC. This gives the protein CASSREQGVGGYTF.

Here the CDR3 reads CASKRGNTEAFF. DNA for the CDR3: TGTGCCAGCAAGAGGGGGAACACTGAAGCTTTCTTT. V is TRBV3-1 (or the pseudogene TRBV3-2) and J is TRBJ1-1; weak D call: TRBD1 (5 bases). This CDR3 comprises 12 residues. Trimming shortened V by 7 bases and J by 1 base, and 7 bases separated the two germline ends. Germline V gives CDR1 LGHDT, CDR2 YNNKEL (reference sequence).

The chain has TRBV6-5 and TRBJ1-2; D is unresolved. The CDR3 length is 14 residues. Germline-derived CDR1 and CDR2 are MNHEY and SVGAGI. V lost 0 bases and J lost 5, with 10 bases in between. The DNA of the CDR3 is TGTGCCAGCAGTTACTCCGCCAGCGTTTATGGCTACACCTTC. Residues: CASSYSASVYGYTF.

The CDR3 reads CASSLLSGSWNTEAFF. DNA of the CDR3: TGTGCCAGCAGCTTGCTGTCGGGATCTTGGAACACTGAAGCTTTCTTT. The gene calls are TRBV5-4 and TRBJ1-1; D is unclear. The CDR3 totals 16 residues. Germline V lookup: CDR1 SGHNT, CDR2 YYREEE (reference sequence). Trimming took off 1 base at V and 1 base at J, with 14 bases between the two ends.

This clone was counted only a few times. This rearrangement joins TRBV7-8 to TRBJ2-2; tentative D call: TRBD1 (6 bases). In germline, CDR1 is SGHVS, CDR2 FQNEAQ. V shed 5 bases and J shed 4 bases, with 14 bases lying between them. The CDR3 is 15 residues long. The CDR3 coding sequence is TGTGCCAGCAGCCTTAGGGAAGGGGGCACCGGGGAGCTGTTTTTT. It is translated as CASSLREGGTGELFF.

This clone was recorded a few times. The chain combines TRBV5-6 with TRBJ2-2; TRBD1 might be the D (5 bases). The V end was cut by 7 bases, the J end by 6 bases, with 19 bases between. This CDR3 has 15 residues. Germline V gene sequence: CDR1 SGHDT, CDR2 YYEEEE. The CDR3 DNA sequence: TGTGCCAGCTCCCGGGCAGGGATCGGTTCCGGGGAGCTGTTTTTT. As protein: CASSRAGIGSGELFF.

The rearrangement joins TRBV25-1 to TRBJ1-5; a weak D match, TRBD1 (6 bases). Germline CDR1 reads MGHDK; CDR2 reads SYGVNS. Trimming pared 2 bases from V and 9 bases from J, leaving 11 bases between. The CDR3 sequence is 13 residues long. CDR3 in amino acids: CASSEQGTAPQHF. DNA of the CDR3: TGTGCCAGCAGTGAACAGGGGACCGCGCCCCAGCATTTT.

The genes are TRBV4-1 and TRBJ2-7; D tentatively reads TRBD1 or TRBD2 (5 bases each). The ends were cut back, 0 bases at V and 7 bases at J, with 10 bases in the middle. Germline lookup yields CDR1 MGHRA and CDR2 YSYEKL. This CDR3 comprises 13 residues. The CDR3 spells CASSQDGGWEQYF. CDR3 nucleotides: TGCGCCAGCAGCCAAGATGGGGGTTGGGAGCAGTACTTC.

CDR3 nucleotides: TGCGCCAGCAGCCACGGCAGGGGGTCGTCCTACGAGCAGTACTTC. Encoded protein: CASSHGRGSSYEQYF. The chain has TRBV4-3 and TRBJ2-7; 7 positions match TRBD1. CDR3 length equals 15 residues. Trimming cost V 3 bases and J 1 base; bases outside gene matches: 6. Germline V gene data show CDR1 as LGHNA and CDR2 as YSLEER.

In DNA, the CDR3 is TGTGCCAGCAGCTTCGGGGGCGGCGCGGGCACAGATACGCAGTATTTT. It codes for CASSFGGGAGTDTQYF. This sequence joins TRBV7-2 and TRBJ2-3; D may correspond to TRBD1 or TRBD2 (6 bases each). CDR3 length: 16 residues. Trimming pared 3 bases from V and 1 base from J, leaving 14 bases between. In germline, CDR1 is SGHTA, CDR2 FQGNSA.

The chain employs TRBV6-6 and TRBJ2-3, with 12 bases aligning to TRBD2. Germline V gene lookup returns CDR1 MNHNY and CDR2 SVGAGI (reference sequence). Trimming cost V 5 bases and J 5 bases; bases outside gene matches: 8. This CDR3 contains 16 residues. The DNA of the CDR3 is TGTGCCAGCAGTCAACCGGGACTAGCGGGTTTAGATACGCAGTATTTT. Translated, it gives CASSQPGLAGLDTQYF.

V gene TRBV2 combines with J gene TRBJ2-1; TRBD2 matches 10 bases. Germline V CDR1 and CDR2: SNHLY, FYNNEI. Germline trimming cut 9 bases from V and 2 bases from J; bases unmatched to any gene: 7. This CDR3 contains 15 residues. The CDR3 protein is CASTLSGGPYNEQFF. DNA of the CDR3: TGTGCCAGTACTCTTAGCGGGGGGCCCTACAATGAGCAGTTCTTC.

This clone has a handful of counts. The chain couples TRBV9 to TRBJ2-3; either TRBD1 or TRBD2 may supply D (7 bases each). The CDR3 spans 17 residues. Trimming cost V 4 bases and J 1 base, with 19 bases left between them. The germline CDR1 and CDR2 sequences are SGDLS and YYNGEE. CDR3 bases: TGTGCCAGCAGCACCACTCCGGGGGGACAGCGCACAGATACGCAGTATTTT. Translating gives CASSTTPGGQRTDTQYF.

In its sample, this clone was seen many times. The chain couples TRBV5-1 to TRBJ2-7, with D possibly being TRBD1 or TRBD2 (5 bases each). V lost 1 base and J 5 bases, leaving 13 bases between the germline ends. Per germline, CDR1 SGHRS and CDR2 YFSETQ. This CDR3 region has 14 residues. This CDR3 is CASSLSGAQNEQYF. DNA for the CDR3: TGCGCCAGCAGCTTGTCCGGGGCCCAAAACGAGCAGTACTTC.

This clone has ten or more counts. Here the CDR3 DNA reads TGTGCCAGCAGCCGGAAGCCCGGGACAGGGGGCTGGAACACCGGGGAGCTGTTTTTT. Translation: CASSRKPGTGGWNTGELFF. The chain couples TRBV9 to TRBJ2-2; 12 positions agree with TRBD1. J gave up 1 base and V 4 bases, and 11 bases lay outside the gene matches. In germline, CDR1 is SGDLS, CDR2 YYNGEE. The CDR3 has 19 residues. Looking up the rest from reference TRBV9 and TRBJ2-2 gives the full variable domain: DSGVTQTPKHLITATGQRVTLRCSPRSGDLSVYWYQQSLDQGLQFLIQYYNGEERAKGNILERFSAQQFPDLHSELNLSSLELGDSALYFCASSRKPGTGGWNTGELFFGEGSRLTVL.

J is TRBJ2-5 and V is TRBV10-1, with 8 nucleotides matching TRBD1. CDR1 and CDR2 (germline): WNHNN, SYGVQD (reference sequence). This CDR3 is built from 15 residues. The trim removed 0 bases at V and 1 base at J, leaving 1 base unmatched. The CDR3 DNA is TGCGCCAGCAGTGAGTCGACAGGGGCCCAAGAGACCCAGTACTTC. It translates to CASSESTGAQETQYF.

This clone has more than one count but fewer than ten. The chain uses TRBV19 and TRBJ1-1; D possibly corresponds to TRBD1 (5 bases). V was pared by 10 bases and J by 8 bases, with 20 bases between. This CDR3 region has 13 residues. From germline, CDR1 is LNHDA and CDR2 SQIVND (reference sequence). Here the CDR3 DNA reads TGTGCCATCAGACAGAGAAAAGAGGGGGAAGCTTTCTTT. Its translation: CAIRQRKEGEAFF.

CDR3 region: CASSPGTFSNTEAFF. In DNA form, the CDR3 reads TGTGCCAGCAGCCCCGGGACATTTTCCAACACTGAAGCTTTCTTT. This chain uses TRBV7-3 with TRBJ1-1, with D possibly matching TRBD1 (6 bases). The CDR3 runs 15 residues. Germline V gene data show CDR1 as SGHTA and CDR2 as FQGTGA. The V end was cut by 5 bases, the J end by 2 bases, with 15 bases between.

The chain links TRBV27 to TRBJ1-6, with D uncertain. Germline CDR1 is MNHEY and CDR2 is SMNVEV (reference sequence). Trimming took 7 bases from V and 8 from J, leaving 15 bases between them. The length of the CDR3 is 14 residues. CDR3 residues: CASTPGGYDSPLHF. CDR3 coding DNA: TGTGCCAGCACCCCGGGAGGGTACGATTCACCCCTCCACTTT.

The chain recombines TRBV5-4 with TRBJ2-5; TRBD2 aligns across 13 bases. The CDR3 loop spans 15 amino acids. The germline gives CDR1 SGHNT, CDR2 YYREEE (reference sequence). V was clipped by 0 bases and J by 5 bases; unmatched bases: 1. In DNA, the CDR3 is TGTGCCAGCAGCTTGGGGACTAGCGGGAGTGAGACCCAGTACTTC. It yields the protein CASSLGTSGSETQYF. Combining the CDR3 with reference TRBV5-4 and TRBJ2-5 gives the whole variable domain ETGVTQSPTHLIKTRGQQVTLRCSSQSGHNTVSWYQQALGQGPQFIFQYYREEENGRGNFPPRFSGLQFPNYSSELNVNALELDDSALYLCASSLGTSGSETQYFGPGTRLLVL.

This clone appeared once. The V and J genes are TRBV7-2 and TRBJ2-3; perhaps TRBD1 as D (6 bases). The ends were cut back, 3 bases at V and 6 bases at J, with 19 bases in the middle. From germline, CDR1 is SGHTA and CDR2 FQGNSA. The CDR3 extends over 16 amino acids. The CDR3 bases are TGTGCCAGCAGCTTCGGACAGACCATTCCGGCGGATACGCAGTATTTT. Amino acid sequence: CASSFGQTIPADTQYF.

CDR3 nucleotide sequence: TGTGCCAGCAGCTTAGCGCCTCCCGCCTCCTACGAGCAGTACTTC. Its translation is CASSLAPPASYEQYF. The chain combines TRBV7-2 with TRBJ2-7, with D unresolved. The CDR3 totals 15 residues. Per germline, CDR1 SGHTA and CDR2 FQGNSA. With 0 bases removed from V and 0 bases from J, the gap between germline ends came to 9 bases.

The chain employs TRBV4-1 and TRBJ1-5; TRBD1 agrees at 8 bases. V shed 1 base, J shed 2 bases, and the junction held 7 bases outside the gene matches. In germline, CDR1 is MGHRA, CDR2 YSYEKL. This CDR3 is built from 17 residues. The CDR3 DNA reads TGCGCCAGCAGCCAAGGGAGACAGGGGTCTCGCAATCAGCCCCAGCATTTT. This encodes CASSQGRQGSRNQPQHF.

The chain joins TRBV19 to TRBJ2-3; possible D gene TRBD2, 5 bases. Between the trimmed V and J ends, which lost 8 bases and 4 bases, there was a span of 16 bases. Germline CDR1 and CDR2: LNHDA and SQIVND (reference sequence). This CDR3 region has 14 residues. CDR3 in DNA: TGTGCCAGTCGGGATAGGCTTGTTGCAGATACGCAGTATTTT. This translates into CASRDRLVADTQYF.

This clone was found a few times. The rearrangement joins TRBV18 to TRBJ2-7; 7 bases align to TRBD1. Germline V gives CDR1 KGHSH, CDR2 LQKENI. The CDR3 spans 14 residues. Unmatched junction bases numbered 8, after V lost 2 bases and J lost 7 bases. In DNA, the CDR3 is TGTGCCAGCTCACCAACGGGACAGACGATAGAGCAGTACTTC. Its translation: CASSPTGQTIEQYF.

The chain recombines TRBV2 with TRBJ1-5; no clear D. This CDR3 is built from 13 residues. The V end lost 8 bases, the J end lost 6 bases, and 14 bases lay between the germline ends. Germline CDR1 SNHLY, CDR2 FYNNEI. The CDR3 DNA reads TGTGCCAGCTCGACAAAAAGAGGTCAGCCCCAGCATTTT. As protein: CASSTKRGQPQHF.